This T cell receptor beta chain comes out of a study of T cells in Graves' hyperthyroidism and ophthalmopathy. This clonotype was counted many times. For Graves' hyperthyroidism to be stable, ophthalmopathy could not progress within 18 months. Amplified TCR beta CDR3 regions came from RNA transcripts. The study used the HTBI primer set for a first-round RT-PCR of the TCR CDR3. In TCRdb, the multiplex PCR reads were re-called with MiXCR into one record per CDR3 protein. The table includes more than 500,000 distinct CDR3 sequences, 14% detected once. Between the trimmed V and J ends, which lost 6 bases and 5 bases, there was a span of 20 bases. CDR3 length equals 15 residues.

The receptor was isolated from a woman aged 40 to 49 with Graves' hyperthyroidism. Sequenced material: blood. V usage is TRBV12-3 or TRBV12-4 and J usage is TRBJ2-7; possibly TRBD1 or TRBD2 for D (5 bases each). The CDR3 DNA reads TGTGCCAGCAGCAACGCCCGGGCAGGGACCAACGAGCAGTACTTC. Translated, it gives CASSNARAGTNEQYF.